This record looks at one T cell receptor beta chain sequence and its context. Its specificity is not known. The V segment lost 2 bases and the J segment 8 bases; nucleotides outside the gene matches: 6. CDR1 and CDR2 from the germline V gene are MDHEN and SYDVKM. There are 14 residues in the CDR3. The record originates from a study of T cell therapy after organ transplantation. Looking at the study overall: Short-term post-therapy samples: blood collected 4 to 8 weeks after completing therapy.

Data came from immunoSEQ multiplex PCR; TCRdb stores just in-frame clones and leaves some out. The sample includes over 2,500 clones, around 80% of them seen just once. As to time point: 4-8 weeks after completion of therapy. Patients were solid-organ transplant recipients with drug-resistant or recurrent cytomegalovirus. This chain links TRBV28 with TRBJ1-2; 9 nucleotides agree with TRBD1. This material consisted of CD8+ T cells from blood, taken after autologous CMV-specific T cell therapy. The TCR was taken from a human patient who had received a solid organ transplant and had CMV disease. Some T cells may arise from the graft donor. CDR3 region: CASSLGTGNSGYTF. In nucleotides, the CDR3 is TGTGCCAGCAGTTTAGGGACAGGGAACAGCGGCTACACCTTC.